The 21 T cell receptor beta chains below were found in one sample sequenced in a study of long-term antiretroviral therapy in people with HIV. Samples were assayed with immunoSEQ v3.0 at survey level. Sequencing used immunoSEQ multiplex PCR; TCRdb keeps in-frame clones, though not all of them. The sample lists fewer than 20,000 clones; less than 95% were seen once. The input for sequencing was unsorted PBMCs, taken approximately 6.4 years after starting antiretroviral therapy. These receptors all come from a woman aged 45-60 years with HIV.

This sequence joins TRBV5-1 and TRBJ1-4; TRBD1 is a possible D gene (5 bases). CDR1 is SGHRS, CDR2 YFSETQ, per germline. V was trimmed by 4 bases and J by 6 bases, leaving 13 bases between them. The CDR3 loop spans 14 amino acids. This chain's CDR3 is CASSLGGVDEKLFF. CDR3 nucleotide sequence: TGCGCCAGCAGCCTGGGAGGGGTGGATGAAAAACTGTTTTTT.

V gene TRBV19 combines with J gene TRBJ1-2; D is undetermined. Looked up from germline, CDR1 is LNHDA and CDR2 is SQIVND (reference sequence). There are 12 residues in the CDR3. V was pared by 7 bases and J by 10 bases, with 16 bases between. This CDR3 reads CASTLGPGDYTF. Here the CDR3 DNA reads TGTGCCAGTACCTTAGGTCCCGGGGACTACACCTTC.

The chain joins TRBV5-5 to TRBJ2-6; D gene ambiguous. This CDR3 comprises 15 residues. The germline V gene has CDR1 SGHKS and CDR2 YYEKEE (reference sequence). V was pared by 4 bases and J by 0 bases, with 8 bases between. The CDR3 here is CASSLTPSGANVLTF. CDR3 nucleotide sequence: TGTGCCAGCAGCCTGACCCCCTCTGGGGCCAACGTCCTGACTTTC.

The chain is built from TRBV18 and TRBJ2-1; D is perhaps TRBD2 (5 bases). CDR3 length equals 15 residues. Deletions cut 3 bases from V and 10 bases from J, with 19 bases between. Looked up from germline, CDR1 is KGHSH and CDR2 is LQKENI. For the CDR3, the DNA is TGTGCCAGCTCACCCGTGAGAGAGGGATCAAAAGAGCAGTTCTTC. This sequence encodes CASSPVREGSKEQFF.

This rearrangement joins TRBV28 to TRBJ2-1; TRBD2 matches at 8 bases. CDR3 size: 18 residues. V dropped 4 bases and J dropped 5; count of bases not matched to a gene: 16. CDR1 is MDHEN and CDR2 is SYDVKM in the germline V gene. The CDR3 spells CASSSTRLATTRDNEQFF. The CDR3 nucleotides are TGTGCCAGCAGTTCCACAAGACTAGCGACTACGCGGGACAATGAGCAGTTCTTC.

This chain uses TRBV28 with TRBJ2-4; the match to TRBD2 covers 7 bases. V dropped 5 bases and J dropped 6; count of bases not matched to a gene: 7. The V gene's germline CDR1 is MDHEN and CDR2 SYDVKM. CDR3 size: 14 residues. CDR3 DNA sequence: TGTGCCAGCAGTGGCGGGAGACTGGGAAACATTCAGTACTTC. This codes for CASSGGRLGNIQYF.

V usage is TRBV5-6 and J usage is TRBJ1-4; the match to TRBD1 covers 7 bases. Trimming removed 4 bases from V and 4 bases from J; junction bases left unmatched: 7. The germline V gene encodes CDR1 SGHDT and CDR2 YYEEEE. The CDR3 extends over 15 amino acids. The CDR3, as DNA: TGTGCCAGCAGCGACTGGGACAGTGATAATGAAAAACTGTTTTTT. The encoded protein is CASSDWDSDNEKLFF.

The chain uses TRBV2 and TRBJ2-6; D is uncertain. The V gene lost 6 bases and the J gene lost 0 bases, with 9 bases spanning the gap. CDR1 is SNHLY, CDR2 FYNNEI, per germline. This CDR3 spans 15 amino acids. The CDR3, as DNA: TGTGCCAGCAGATGGGAAAGCTCTGGGGCCAACGTCCTGACTTTC. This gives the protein CASRWESSGANVLTF.

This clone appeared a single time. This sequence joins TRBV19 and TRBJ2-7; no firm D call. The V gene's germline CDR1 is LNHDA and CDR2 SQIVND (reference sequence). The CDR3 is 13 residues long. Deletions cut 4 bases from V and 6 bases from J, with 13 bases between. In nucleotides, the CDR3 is TGTGCCAGTAGTACGAACAGCGATTCCGAGCAGTACTTC. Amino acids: CASSTNSDSEQYF. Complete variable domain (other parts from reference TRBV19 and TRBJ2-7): DGGITQSPKYLFRKEGQNVTLSCEQNLNHDAMYWYRQDPGQGLRLIYYSQIVNDFQKGDIAEGYSVSREKKESFPLTVTSAQKNPTAFYLCASSTNSDSEQYFGPGTRLTVT.

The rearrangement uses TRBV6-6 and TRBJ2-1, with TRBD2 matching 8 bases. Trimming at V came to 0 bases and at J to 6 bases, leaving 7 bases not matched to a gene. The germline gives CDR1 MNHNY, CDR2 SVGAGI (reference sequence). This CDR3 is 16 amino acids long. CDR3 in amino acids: CASSYSTGLEGNEQFF. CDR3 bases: TGTGCCAGCAGTTACTCGACGGGACTAGAGGGCAATGAGCAGTTCTTC.

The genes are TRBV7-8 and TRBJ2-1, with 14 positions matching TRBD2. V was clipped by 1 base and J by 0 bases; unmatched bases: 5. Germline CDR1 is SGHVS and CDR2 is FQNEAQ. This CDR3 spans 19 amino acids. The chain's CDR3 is CASSLGGTSGSGSYNEQFF. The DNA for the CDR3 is TGTGCCAGCAGCTTAGGTGGGACTAGCGGGAGCGGCTCCTACAATGAGCAGTTCTTC.

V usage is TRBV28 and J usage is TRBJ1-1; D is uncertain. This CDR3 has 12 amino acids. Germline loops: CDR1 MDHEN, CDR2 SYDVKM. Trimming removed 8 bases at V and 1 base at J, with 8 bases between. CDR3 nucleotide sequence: TGTGCCAGCTTTAGGTGGAACACTGAAGCTTTCTTT. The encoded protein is CASFRWNTEAFF. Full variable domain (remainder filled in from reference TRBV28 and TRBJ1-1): DVKVTQSSRYLVKRTGEKVFLECVQDMDHENMFWYRQDPGLGLRLIYFSYDVKMKEKGDIPEGYSVSREKKERFSLILESASTNQTSMYLCASFRWNTEAFFGQGTRLTVV.

Here the CDR3 reads CASSQQGSVNTEAFF. CDR3 in DNA: TGTGCCAGCAGCCAACAGGGGTCGGTGAACACTGAAGCTTTCTTT. The chain employs TRBV7-9 and TRBJ1-1, with 7 bases aligning to TRBD1. CDR3 length equals 15 residues. The trim removed 5 bases at V and 0 bases at J, leaving 6 bases unmatched. CDR1 is SEHNR and CDR2 is FQNEAQ in the germline V gene (reference sequence).

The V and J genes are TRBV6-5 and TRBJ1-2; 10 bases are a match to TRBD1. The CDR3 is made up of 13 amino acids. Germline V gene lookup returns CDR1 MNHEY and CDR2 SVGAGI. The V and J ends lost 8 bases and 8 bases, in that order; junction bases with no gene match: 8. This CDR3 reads CASDKGQGTGYTF. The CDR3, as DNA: TGTGCCAGCGATAAGGGACAGGGGACGGGCTACACCTTC.

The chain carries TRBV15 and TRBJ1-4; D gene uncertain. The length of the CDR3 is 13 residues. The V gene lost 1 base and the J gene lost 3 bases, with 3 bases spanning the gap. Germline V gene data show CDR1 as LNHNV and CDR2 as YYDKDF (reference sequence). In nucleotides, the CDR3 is TGTGCCACCAGCAGAGGTCCTAATGAAAAACTGTTTTTT. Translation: CATSRGPNEKLFF.

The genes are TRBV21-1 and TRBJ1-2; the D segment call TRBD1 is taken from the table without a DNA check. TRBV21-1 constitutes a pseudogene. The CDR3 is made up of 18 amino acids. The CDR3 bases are TGTGCCAGCAGCCCGGACAGAGAAGGGTGGCTACAGTGGGGTGGCTACACCTTC. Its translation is CASSPDREGWLQWGGYTF.

CDR3 sequence (DNA): TGTGCCAGCACCCCTCAGGGGGCCCTGAACACTGAAGCTTTCTTT. Translation gives CASTPQGALNTEAFF. This sequence joins TRBV27 and TRBJ1-1; 8 bases align to TRBD1. The J segment lost 0 bases and the V segment lost 7 bases, leaving 7 bases of the junction unmatched. Germline CDR1 reads MNHEY; CDR2 reads SMNVEV (reference sequence). The CDR3 sequence is 15 residues long.

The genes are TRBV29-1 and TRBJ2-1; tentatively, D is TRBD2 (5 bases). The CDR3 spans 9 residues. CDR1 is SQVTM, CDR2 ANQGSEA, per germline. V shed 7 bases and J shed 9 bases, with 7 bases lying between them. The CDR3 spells CSAGSEQFF. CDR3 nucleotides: TGCAGCGCTGGGAGTGAGCAGTTCTTC.

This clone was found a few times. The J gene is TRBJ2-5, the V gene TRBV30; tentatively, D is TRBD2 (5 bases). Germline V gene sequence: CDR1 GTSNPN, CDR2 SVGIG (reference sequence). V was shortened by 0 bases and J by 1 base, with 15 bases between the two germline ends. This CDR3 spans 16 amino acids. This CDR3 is CAWSVVVRETQETQYF. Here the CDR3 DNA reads TGTGCCTGGAGTGTTGTTGTGAGGGAAACCCAAGAGACCCAGTACTTC.

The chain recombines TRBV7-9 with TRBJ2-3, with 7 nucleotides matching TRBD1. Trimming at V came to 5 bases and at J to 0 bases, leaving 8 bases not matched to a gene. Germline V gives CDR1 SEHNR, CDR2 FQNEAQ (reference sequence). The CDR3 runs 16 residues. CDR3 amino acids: CASSHRGLESTDTQYF. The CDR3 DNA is TGTGCCAGCAGCCACAGGGGCCTTGAGAGCACAGATACGCAGTATTTT.

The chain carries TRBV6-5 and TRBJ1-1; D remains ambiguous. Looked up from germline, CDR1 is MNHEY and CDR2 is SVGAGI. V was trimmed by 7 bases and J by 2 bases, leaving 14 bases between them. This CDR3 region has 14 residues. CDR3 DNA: TGTGCCAGCAAAAACCCGGAGGGAAACACTGAAGCTTTCTTT. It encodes CASKNPEGNTEAFF.